Each of the 20 T cell receptor beta chains below was sequenced from the same sample in a study of T cell responses to AZD1222 COVID-19 vaccine. Only in-frame clones appear in the TCRdb table, and some are missing; sequencing was by immunoSEQ multiplex PCR. This sample yields 120,000 to 150,000 clones, of which around 93% are seen a single time; approximately 3.6% belongs to the top ten. Sequencing used peripheral blood, obtained 28 days after the second AZD1222 dose. These receptors all stem from an adult who received the AZD1222 COVID-19 vaccine.

Written as DNA, the CDR3 is TGCAGCGTTAGGGGGCCTGGAAACACCATATATTTT. Amino acids: CSVRGPGNTIYF. The chain has TRBV29-1 and TRBJ1-3, with 7 positions matching TRBD1. Germline V CDR1 and CDR2: SQVTM, ANQGSEA. V dropped 5 bases and J dropped 2; count of bases not matched to a gene: 0. This CDR3 is built from 12 residues.

The chain employs TRBV10-3 and TRBJ2-2; D is perhaps TRBD1 or TRBD2 (5 bases each). Germline V gene data show CDR1 as ENHRY and CDR2 as SYGVKD. Trimming pared 7 bases from V and 9 bases from J, leaving 30 bases between. The CDR3 length is 18 residues. The CDR3 reads CAIMGGFRGGTRTRELFF. The CDR3 bases are TGTGCCATCATGGGCGGGTTCCGGGGCGGAACCCGAACTCGGGAGCTGTTTTTT.

The J gene is TRBJ2-2, the V gene TRBV5-6; the match to TRBD2 covers 8 bases. The germline gives CDR1 SGHDT, CDR2 YYEEEE. Losses at the gene ends were 0 bases for V and 6 bases for J; bases not matched to a gene: 7. This CDR3 has 16 amino acids. CDR3 bases: TGTGCCAGCAGCTTGGGGATAGCGGGGATAGCCGGGGAGCTGTTTTTT. It is translated as CASSLGIAGIAGELFF.

This clone was seen a single time. The rearrangement uses TRBV7-6 and TRBJ1-3; unclear D gene. This CDR3 contains 13 residues. V was pared by 5 bases and J by 4 bases, with 9 bases between. The germline CDR1 and CDR2 sequences are SGHVS and FNYEAQ. CDR3 sequence reads: CASSLRTGNTIYF. In DNA, the CDR3 is TGTGCCAGCAGCCTTCGGACCGGAAACACCATATATTTT.

The CDR3 region has the DNA TGCGCCAGCAGCTTGGCCCTTCAGGCGGGGGAGACCCAGTACTTC. This codes for CASSLALQAGETQYF. The chain joins TRBV5-1 to TRBJ2-5, with D perhaps TRBD2 (6 bases). V lost 0 bases and J 5 bases, leaving 14 bases between the germline ends. Germline V CDR1 and CDR2: SGHRS, YFSETQ. CDR3 length: 15 amino acids.

The rearrangement links TRBV5-1 to TRBJ2-5, with TRBD1 identical over 8 bases. The germline CDR1 and CDR2 sequences are SGHRS and YFSETQ. The CDR3 extends over 14 amino acids. Trimming took 3 bases from V and 5 from J; bases not matched to a gene: 6. The CDR3 coding sequence is TGCGCCAGCAGCTCGACAGGGGCGACGGAGACCCAGTACTTC. It specifies CASSSTGATETQYF.

This chain joins TRBV5-4 and TRBJ1-2, with D unclear. Germline V gene data show CDR1 as SGHNT and CDR2 as YYREEE (reference sequence). The V and J ends lost 4 bases and 8 bases respectively, with 15 bases between them. The CDR3 has 13 residues. The CDR3 bases are TGTGCCAGCAGCCTGGACCGGCAGTGGGGCTACACCTTC. This encodes CASSLDRQWGYTF.

The V and J genes are TRBV19 and TRBJ1-1; the D is unclear. This CDR3 is built from 12 residues. V lost 0 bases, J lost 6 bases, and 5 bases lay in between. Germline CDR1 reads LNHDA; CDR2 reads SQIVND (reference sequence). CDR3 DNA: TGTGCCAGTAGTATAGACGGAGCTGAAGCTTTCTTT. It encodes CASSIDGAEAFF.

V gene TRBV15 combines with J gene TRBJ2-7; D is ambiguous. Looked up from germline, CDR1 is LNHNV and CDR2 is YYDKDF (reference sequence). CDR3 length: 13 residues. V was trimmed by 3 bases and J by 2 bases, leaving 8 bases between them. The DNA for the CDR3 is TGTGCCACCAGCAGCGCCCCTCCCTACGAGCAGTACTTC. It encodes CATSSAPPYEQYF.

The chain links TRBV7-9 to TRBJ1-5, with D possibly matching TRBD1 (5 bases). Trimming removed 3 bases from V and 4 bases from J, with 19 bases in between. The germline V gene has CDR1 SEHNR and CDR2 FQNEAQ (reference sequence). The CDR3 is 17 amino acids. The CDR3, as DNA: TGTGCCAGCAGCTTTAGTACTGGGGCAGGCCTAAATCAGCCCCAGCATTTT. It is translated as CASSFSTGAGLNQPQHF.

V and J are TRBV5-1 and TRBJ1-2; 12 nucleotides align to TRBD1. The CDR3 sequence is 14 residues long. The trim removed 7 bases at V and 3 bases at J, leaving 4 bases unmatched. The germline gives CDR1 SGHRS, CDR2 YFSETQ. CDR3 DNA: TGCGCCAGCGGATGGGACAGGGGGCACTATGGCTACACCTTC. This sequence encodes CASGWDRGHYGYTF.

This chain connects TRBV11-3 to TRBJ1-3, with 10 positions matching TRBD1. The CDR3 sequence is 15 residues long. Germline V lookup: CDR1 SGHNT, CDR2 YENEEA. Unmatched junction bases numbered 4, after V lost 6 bases and J lost 2 bases. For the CDR3, the DNA is TGTGCCAGCAGACTTGGACAGGGGGCTGGAAACACCATATATTTT. It yields the protein CASRLGQGAGNTIYF.

V is TRBV14 and J is TRBJ1-6, with D possibly being TRBD1 (5 bases). The germline V gene encodes CDR1 SGHDN and CDR2 FVKESK. The CDR3 has 16 residues. The V end was cut by 6 bases, the J end by 7 bases, with 19 bases between. The DNA for the CDR3 is TGTGCCAGCAGTCCAAGTAATCAGGGTCGGAATTCACCCCTCCACTTT. Protein product: CASSPSNQGRNSPLHF.

This sequence joins TRBV5-5 and TRBJ2-1, with 9 bases lining up with TRBD2. In germline, CDR1 is SGHKS, CDR2 YYEKEE (reference sequence). The trim removed 5 bases at V and 9 bases at J, leaving 12 bases unmatched. The CDR3 extends over 15 amino acids. CDR3 loop: CASRREGLAAVEQFF. The CDR3 coding sequence is TGTGCCAGCAGGAGGGAGGGACTAGCCGCTGTTGAGCAGTTCTTC.

This clone came up once. V is TRBV24-1 and J is TRBJ2-1; 9 bases map to TRBD2. V trimming: 10 bases; J trimming: 9 bases; junction bases outside the gene matches: 18. The CDR3 has 16 amino acids. The germline CDR1 and CDR2 sequences are KGHDR and SFDVKD. This chain's CDR3 is CATQGSLGAGGTEQFF. The CDR3 bases are TGTGCCACACAGGGATCCCTAGGAGCGGGAGGCACTGAGCAGTTCTTC.

The V and J genes are TRBV10-2 and TRBJ2-7; 10 bases agree with TRBD1. Germline lookup yields CDR1 WSHSY and CDR2 SAAADI. The V and J ends lost 7 bases and 5 bases, in that order; junction bases with no gene match: 5. The CDR3 runs 13 residues. The CDR3 loop reads CASTRDRGDEQYF. The DNA for the CDR3 is TGCGCCAGCACCAGGGACAGGGGAGACGAGCAGTACTTC.

V is TRBV14 and J is TRBJ2-3; 9 nucleotides agree with TRBD1. V gave up 4 bases and J gave up 0 bases; unmatched junction bases: 17. CDR3 length equals 20 residues. Germline assignment: CDR1 SGHDN and CDR2 FVKESK. The CDR3 loop reads CASSRKSRDRVSTSTDTQYF. In DNA, the CDR3 is TGTGCCAGCAGCCGTAAGTCCCGGGACAGGGTGTCGACTAGCACAGATACGCAGTATTTT. Using reference TRBV14 and TRBJ2-3 for the parts outside the CDR3, the full variable domain is EAGVTQFPSHSVIEKGQTVTLRCDPISGHDNLYWYRRVMGKEIKFLLHFVKESKQDESGMPNNRFLAERTGGTYSTLKVQPAELEDSGVYFCASSRKSRDRVSTSTDTQYFGPGTRLTVL.

The chain recombines TRBV13 with TRBJ1-3, with 9 bases that match TRBD1. Germline V CDR1 and CDR2: PRHDT, FYEKMQ (reference sequence). J was trimmed by 0 bases and V by 2 bases; bases with no gene match: 8. This CDR3 contains 18 residues. The chain's CDR3 is CASSLSGQGLFSGNTIYF. The CDR3 nucleotides read TGTGCCAGCAGCTTATCAGGACAGGGGCTATTCTCTGGAAACACCATATATTTT.

V is TRBV9 and J is TRBJ2-7; possibly TRBD2 for D (6 bases). V was trimmed by 2 bases and J by 0 bases, leaving 15 bases between them. Germline V gene sequence: CDR1 SGDLS, CDR2 YYNGEE. The CDR3 covers 16 residues. The CDR3 DNA follows: TGTGCCAGCAGCGTTCAGGGCGGGGAGAGCTCCTACGAGCAGTACTTC. This encodes CASSVQGGESSYEQYF.

The chain couples TRBV12-3 or TRBV12-4 to TRBJ1-6, with D uncertain. V lost 10 bases and J 13 bases, leaving 17 bases between the germline ends. This CDR3 is built from 12 residues. This chain's CDR3 is CATSGVLEPLHF. The CDR3 region has the DNA TGTGCCACCTCGGGCGTCCTCGAGCCCCTCCACTTT.